This T cell receptor (beta chain) originates from a study of PD-L1 blockade in urothelial cancer. Whole-study context: Male sex and bladder-origin urothelial cancer were recorded for twenty-five of 29 patients. Patients' histories included 0 to 3 prior chemotherapy regimens. Researchers looked at the blood 3 weeks (second dose) and 6 weeks after treatment began.

Sequencing used immunoSEQ multiplex PCR; TCRdb keeps in-frame clones, though not all of them. Of fewer than 80,000 clones listed, 81% were seen once; the top ten hold 3.2%. Time point meaning: pretreatment peripheral blood. Sample contribution per patient ranged from 1 to 8, covering pretreatment and on-treatment. Turning to this clone: One end of the junction does not line up with germline, which may come from a read error.

The origin of this receptor is a man aged 65 to 79 with urothelial cancer. The sequencing here drew on PBMCs, taken around atezolizumab (anti-PD-L1) treatment.

The CDR3 sequence is CASSPTSGSYNEQFF. The CDR3, as DNA: TGTGCTAGCAGCCCGACTAGCGGCTCCTACAATGAGCAGTTCTTC. The chain uses TRBV7-7 and TRBJ2-1, with 9 nucleotides matching TRBD2. The CDR3 is 15 residues long. Germline assignment: CDR1 SSHAT and CDR2 FNYEAQ (reference sequence).